This T cell receptor beta chain originates from a study of cytomegalovirus exposure and HLA in healthy donors. The PCR had 60 Vbeta and 13 Jbeta primers. Clones were read by immunoSEQ multiplex PCR, and TCRdb kept only the in-frame ones, dropping some. The top ten clones hold 3.1% of a sample with about 170,000 clones, around 80% of them seen once. Between the trimmed V and J ends, which lost 5 bases and 1 base, there was a span of 8 bases. Germline V lookup: CDR1 ENHRY, CDR2 SYGVKD. This CDR3 is 13 amino acids long. The sequence was obtained from a woman aged 45-59 years in good health and CMV-seropositive. The specimen sequenced was PBMCs. V is TRBV10-3 and J is TRBJ1-1, with D perhaps TRBD1 (6 bases). CDR3 amino acids: CAISQGPNTEAFF. CDR3 DNA sequence: TGTGCCATCAGTCAGGGGCCGAACACTGAAGCTTTCTTT.